This T cell receptor beta chain was sequenced during a study of T cell responses to AZD1222 COVID-19 vaccine. Study-level background: The study pooled second doses at about 4 or about 12 weeks.

V was shortened by 2 bases and J by 7 bases, with 14 bases between the two germline ends. The CDR3 is made up of 15 amino acids. Germline CDR1 reads SNHLY; CDR2 reads FYNNEI. The data were produced by immunoSEQ multiplex PCR, yet TCRdb's version contains in-frame clones alone and is incomplete. The sample consists of approximately 100,000 clones, 90% of them appearing once. This clone was observed a few times. Its antigen is not identified. Study-wide results and caveats: With two AZD1222 doses given, Spike-specific TCR breadth and depth both rose. The study found vaccine-associated CD4 TCRs spanning spike, dominant at 160-218 and 743-854.

This receptor was obtained from an adult in good health. The sample consisted of peripheral blood, taken on day 0 of AZD1222 vaccination. The rearrangement joins TRBV2 to TRBJ1-4; D is ambiguous. The CDR3 DNA reads TGTGCCAGCAGTGAATTGGGAAGGGAGGCTGAAAAACTGTTTTTT. This encodes CASSELGREAEKLFF.